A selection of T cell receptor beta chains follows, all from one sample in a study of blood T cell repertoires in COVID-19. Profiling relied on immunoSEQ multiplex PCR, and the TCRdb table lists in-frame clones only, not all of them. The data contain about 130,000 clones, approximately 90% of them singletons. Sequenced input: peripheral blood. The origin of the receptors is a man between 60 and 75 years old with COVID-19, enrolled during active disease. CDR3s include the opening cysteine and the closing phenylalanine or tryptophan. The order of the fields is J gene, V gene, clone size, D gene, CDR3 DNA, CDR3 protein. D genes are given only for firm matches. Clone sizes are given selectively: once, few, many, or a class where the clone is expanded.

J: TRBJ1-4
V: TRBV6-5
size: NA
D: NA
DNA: TGTGCCAGCAGTTGGCAGGCAACCACTAATGAAAAACTGTTTTTT
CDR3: CASSWQATTNEKLFF

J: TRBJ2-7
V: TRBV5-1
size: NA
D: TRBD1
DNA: TGCGCCAGCAGCTCAAACAGGGGGCTTCGCTACGAGCAGTACTTC
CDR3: CASSSNRGLRYEQYF

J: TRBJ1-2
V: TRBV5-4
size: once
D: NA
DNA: TGTGCCAGCAGCTTGGTGGGGAGGGCCTATGGCTACACCTTC
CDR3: CASSLVGRAYGYTF

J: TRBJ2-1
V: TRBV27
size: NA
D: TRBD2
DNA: TGTGCCAGCAGCCCCCCATCTAGCGGCCTGTACAATGAGCAGTTCTTC
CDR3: CASSPPSSGLYNEQFF

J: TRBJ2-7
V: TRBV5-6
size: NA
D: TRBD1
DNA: TGTGCCAGCAGCGTTGCTCTCAGGGGGCGACTAGGTTACGAGCAGTACTTC
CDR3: CASSVALRGRLGYEQYF

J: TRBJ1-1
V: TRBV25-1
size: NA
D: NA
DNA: TGTGCCAGCAGTGAAGCAGGGAACACTGAAGCTTTCTTT
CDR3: CASSEAGNTEAFF

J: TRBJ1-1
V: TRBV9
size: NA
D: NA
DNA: TGTGCCAGCAGCCGACGGAGGGACACTGAAGCTTTCTTT
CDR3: CASSRRRDTEAFF

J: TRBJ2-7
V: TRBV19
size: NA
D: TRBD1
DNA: TGTGCCAGTAGTAGACGGACAGGGGGCTACGAGCAGTACTTC
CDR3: CASSRRTGGYEQYF

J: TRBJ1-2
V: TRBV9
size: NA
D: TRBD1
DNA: TGTGCCAGCAGCTTTCAGAGGACAGGGATTAACTATGGCTACACCTTC
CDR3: CASSFQRTGINYGYTF

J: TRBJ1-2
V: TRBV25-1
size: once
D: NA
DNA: TGTGCCAGCAGTGACAGGGGATTAATCTATGGCTACACCTTC
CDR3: CASSDRGLIYGYTF

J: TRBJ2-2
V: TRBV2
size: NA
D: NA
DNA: TGTGCCAGCAGTGCACCGATAGACACCGGGGAGCTGTTTTTT
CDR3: CASSAPIDTGELFF

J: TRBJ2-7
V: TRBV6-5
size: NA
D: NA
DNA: TGTGCCAGCTCCAATGGGGGGTCCCAACACGAGCAGTACTTC
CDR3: CASSNGGSQHEQYF

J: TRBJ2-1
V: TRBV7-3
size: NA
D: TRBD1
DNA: TGTGCCAGCAGCTTAACAGGGGGCCTAACCTACAATGAGCAGTTCTTC
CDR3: CASSLTGGLTYNEQFF

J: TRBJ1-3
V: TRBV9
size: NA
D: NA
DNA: TGTGCCAGCAGCCCCCAGGAGGTGCGGGGGGGATGGACCATATATTTT
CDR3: CASSPQEVRGGWTIYF

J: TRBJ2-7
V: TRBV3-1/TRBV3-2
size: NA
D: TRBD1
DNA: TGTGCCAGCAGCCAAGCCCGGGACAGGCGGCCTTCCTACGAGCAGTACTTC
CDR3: CASSQARDRRPSYEQYF

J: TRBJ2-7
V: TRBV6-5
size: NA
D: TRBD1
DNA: TGTGCCAGCAGGCCCGGGACAGGGGCCGGTGAGCAGTACTTC
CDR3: CASRPGTGAGEQYF

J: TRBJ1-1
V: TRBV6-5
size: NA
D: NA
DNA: TGTGCCAGCAGTTACGTACTGCAGGGGGAAGCTTTCTTT
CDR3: CASSYVLQGEAFF

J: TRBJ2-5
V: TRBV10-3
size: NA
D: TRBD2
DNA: TGTGCCATCAGTGAGTCAGGCGGGGGGCAAGAGACCCAGTACTTC
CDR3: CAISESGGGQETQYF

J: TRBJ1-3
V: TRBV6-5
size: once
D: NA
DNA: TGTGCCAGCGGACAGAATTCTGGAAACACCATATATTTT
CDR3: CASGQNSGNTIYF

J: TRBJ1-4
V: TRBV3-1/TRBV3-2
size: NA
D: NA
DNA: TGTGCCAGCAGCTCCAGGACGCCCCGGGGTGAAAAACTGTTTTTT
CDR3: CASSSRTPRGEKLFF

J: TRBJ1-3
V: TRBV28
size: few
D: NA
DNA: TGTGCCAGCAGTTTACCTACGGGGGCTGGAAACACCATATATTTT
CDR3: CASSLPTGAGNTIYF

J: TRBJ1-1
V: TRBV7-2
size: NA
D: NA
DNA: TGTGCCAGCAGCTATCTGGGAGGGAACGCTGAAGCTTTCTTT
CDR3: CASSYLGGNAEAFF

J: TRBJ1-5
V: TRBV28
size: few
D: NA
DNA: TGTGCCAGCAGAATGCGCGGTCAGCCCCAGCATTTT
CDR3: CASRMRGQPQHF

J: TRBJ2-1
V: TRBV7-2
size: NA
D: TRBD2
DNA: TGTGCCAGCAGCTTACTTCTAGCGGGGGCCTATGAGCAGTTCTTC
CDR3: CASSLLLAGAYEQFF

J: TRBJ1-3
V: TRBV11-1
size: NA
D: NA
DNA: TGTGCCAGCAGCCCAGGAACAGGGAACACTGGAAACACCATATATTTT
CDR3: CASSPGTGNTGNTIYF

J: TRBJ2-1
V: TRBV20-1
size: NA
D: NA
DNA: TGCAGTGCCCCACTATACAATGAGCAGTTCTTC
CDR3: CSAPLYNEQFF

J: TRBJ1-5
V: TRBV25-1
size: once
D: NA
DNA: TGTGCCAGCAGTGCCCATGCGAGCAATCAGCCCCAGCATTTT
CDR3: CASSAHASNQPQHF

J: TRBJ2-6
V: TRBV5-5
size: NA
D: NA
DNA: TGTGCCAGCAGCTTGGCCTGGGGGGACAGCGGGGCCAACGTCCTGACTTTC
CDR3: CASSLAWGDSGANVLTF

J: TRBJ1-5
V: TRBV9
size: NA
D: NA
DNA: TGTGCCAGCAGCACGACGATCCTCTTTGGTACTGTTAGCTCTAGCAATCAGCCCCAGCATTTT
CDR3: CASSTTILFGTVSSSNQPQHF

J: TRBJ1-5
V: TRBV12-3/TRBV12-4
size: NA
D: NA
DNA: TGTGCCAGCAGTTTTTCGGTTCAGCCCCAGCATTTT
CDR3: CASSFSVQPQHF

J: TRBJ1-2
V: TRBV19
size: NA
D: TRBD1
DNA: TGTGCCAGTAGTGGCCGACAGGGAACTAACTATGGCTACACCTTC
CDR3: CASSGRQGTNYGYTF

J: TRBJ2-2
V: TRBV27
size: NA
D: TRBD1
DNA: TGTGCCAGCAGTTTGTCCCCGAGGAGTGGACAGGGCGGGACCGGGGAGCTGTTTTTT
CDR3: CASSLSPRSGQGGTGELFF

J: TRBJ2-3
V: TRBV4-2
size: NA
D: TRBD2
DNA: TGTGCCAGCAGCCAAACTGAGCGGGGGAGCACAGATACGCAGTATTTT
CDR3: CASSQTERGSTDTQYF

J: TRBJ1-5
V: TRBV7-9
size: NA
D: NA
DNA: TGTGCCAGCAGCTCACAGGGAAGTCCAGGCAATCAGCCCCAGCATTTT
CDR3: CASSSQGSPGNQPQHF

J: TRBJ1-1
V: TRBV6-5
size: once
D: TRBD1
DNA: TGTGCCAGCAGTCCCGGACAGGCCGACACTGAAGCTTTCTTT
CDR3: CASSPGQADTEAFF

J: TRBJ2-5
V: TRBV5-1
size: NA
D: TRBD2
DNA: TGCGCCAGCAGACGCCGGACTAGCGGGGGGCAGGAGGAGACCCAGTACTTC
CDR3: CASRRRTSGGQEETQYF

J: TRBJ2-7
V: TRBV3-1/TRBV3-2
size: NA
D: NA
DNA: TGTGCCAGCAGCCGTGGAAGGGGTCAGTACTACGAGCAGTACTTC
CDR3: CASSRGRGQYYEQYF

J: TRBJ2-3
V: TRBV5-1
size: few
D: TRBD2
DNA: TGCGCCAGCAGCTTTCTCACCGGGACTAGCGGGGGGAGCACAGATACGCAGTATTTT
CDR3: CASSFLTGTSGGSTDTQYF

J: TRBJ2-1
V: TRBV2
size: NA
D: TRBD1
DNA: TGTGCCAGCAGCCCCGACAGGGTCTGGTTCTTC
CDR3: CASSPDRVWFF